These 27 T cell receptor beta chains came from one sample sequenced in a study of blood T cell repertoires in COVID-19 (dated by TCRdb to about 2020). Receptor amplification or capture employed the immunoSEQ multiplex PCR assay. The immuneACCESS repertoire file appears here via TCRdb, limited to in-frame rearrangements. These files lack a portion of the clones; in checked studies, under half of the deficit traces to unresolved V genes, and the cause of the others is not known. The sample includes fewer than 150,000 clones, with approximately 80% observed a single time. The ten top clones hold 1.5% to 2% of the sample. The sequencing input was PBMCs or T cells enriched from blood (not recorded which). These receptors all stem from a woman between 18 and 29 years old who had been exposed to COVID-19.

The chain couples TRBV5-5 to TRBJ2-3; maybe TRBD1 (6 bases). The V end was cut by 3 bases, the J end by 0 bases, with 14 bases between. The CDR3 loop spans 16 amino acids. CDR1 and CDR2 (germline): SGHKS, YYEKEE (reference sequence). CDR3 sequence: CASSWGHLGSTDTQYF. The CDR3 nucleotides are TGTGCCAGCAGCTGGGGACATTTGGGGAGCACAGATACGCAGTATTTT.

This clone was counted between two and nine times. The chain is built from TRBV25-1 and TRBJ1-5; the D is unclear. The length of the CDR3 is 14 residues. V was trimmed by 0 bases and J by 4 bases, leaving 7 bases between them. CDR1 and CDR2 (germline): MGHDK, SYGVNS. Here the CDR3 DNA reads TGTGCCAGCAGTGAATATACTGCGAATCAGCCCCAGCATTTT. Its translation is CASSEYTANQPQHF.

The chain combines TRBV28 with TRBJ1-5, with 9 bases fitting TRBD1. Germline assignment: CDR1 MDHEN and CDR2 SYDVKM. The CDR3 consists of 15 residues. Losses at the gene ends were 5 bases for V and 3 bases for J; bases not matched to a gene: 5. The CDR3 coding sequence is TGTGCCAGCAGTCTCGGGACAGGGTACAATCAGCCCCAGCATTTT. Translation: CASSLGTGYNQPQHF. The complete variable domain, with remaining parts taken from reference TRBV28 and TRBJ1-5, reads DVKVTQSSRYLVKRTGEKVFLECVQDMDHENMFWYRQDPGLGLRLIYFSYDVKMKEKGDIPEGYSVSREKKERFSLILESASTNQTSMYLCASSLGTGYNQPQHFGDGTRLSIL.

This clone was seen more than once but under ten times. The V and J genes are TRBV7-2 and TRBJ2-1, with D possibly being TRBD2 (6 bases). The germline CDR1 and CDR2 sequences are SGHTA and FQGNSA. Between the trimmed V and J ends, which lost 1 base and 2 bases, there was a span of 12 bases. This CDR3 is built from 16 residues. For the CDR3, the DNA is TGTGCCAGCAGCTTAGAAGGGGACTCCCCCTACAATGAGCAGTTCTTC. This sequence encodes CASSLEGDSPYNEQFF.

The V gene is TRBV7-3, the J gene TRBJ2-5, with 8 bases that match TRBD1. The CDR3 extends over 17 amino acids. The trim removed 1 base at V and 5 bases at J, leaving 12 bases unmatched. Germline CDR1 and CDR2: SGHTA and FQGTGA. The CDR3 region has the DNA TGTGCCAGCAGCTTAAATCCCGGGACAGGATGGCCCGAGACCCAGTACTTC. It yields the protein CASSLNPGTGWPETQYF.

CDR3 in amino acids: CASSSATNEKLFF. The CDR3 coding sequence is TGTGCCAGCTCAAGCGCAACTAATGAAAAACTGTTTTTT. V gene TRBV18 combines with J gene TRBJ1-4; no clear D. Germline CDR1 reads KGHSH; CDR2 reads LQKENI. V lost 5 bases, J lost 0 bases, and 4 bases lay in between. This CDR3 has 13 amino acids.

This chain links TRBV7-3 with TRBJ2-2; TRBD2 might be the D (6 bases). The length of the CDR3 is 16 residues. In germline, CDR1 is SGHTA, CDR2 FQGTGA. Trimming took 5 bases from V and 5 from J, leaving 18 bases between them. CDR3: CASSHFVGGGTGELFF. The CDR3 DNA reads TGTGCCAGCAGCCACTTCGTGGGAGGAGGTACCGGGGAGCTGTTTTTT.

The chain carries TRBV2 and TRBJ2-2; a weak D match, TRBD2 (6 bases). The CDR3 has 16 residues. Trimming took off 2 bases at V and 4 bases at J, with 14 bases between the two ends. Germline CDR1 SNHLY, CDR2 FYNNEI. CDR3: CASSEMLLAITGELFF. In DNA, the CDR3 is TGTGCCAGCAGTGAAATGTTGCTAGCGATCACCGGGGAGCTGTTTTTT.

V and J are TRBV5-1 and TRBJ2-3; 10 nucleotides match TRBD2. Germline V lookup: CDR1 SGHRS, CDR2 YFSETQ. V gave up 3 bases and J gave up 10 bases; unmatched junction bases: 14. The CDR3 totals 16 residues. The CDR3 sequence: CASSSREGLAGVAQYF. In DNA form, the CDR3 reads TGCGCCAGCAGCTCCCGCGAGGGGCTAGCGGGAGTAGCGCAGTATTTT.

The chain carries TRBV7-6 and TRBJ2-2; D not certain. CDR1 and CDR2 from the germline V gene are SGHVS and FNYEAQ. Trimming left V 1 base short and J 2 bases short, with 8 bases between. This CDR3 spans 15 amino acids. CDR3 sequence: CASSLGGRNTGELFF. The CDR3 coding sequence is TGTGCCAGCAGCTTAGGCGGCAGAAACACCGGGGAGCTGTTTTTT.

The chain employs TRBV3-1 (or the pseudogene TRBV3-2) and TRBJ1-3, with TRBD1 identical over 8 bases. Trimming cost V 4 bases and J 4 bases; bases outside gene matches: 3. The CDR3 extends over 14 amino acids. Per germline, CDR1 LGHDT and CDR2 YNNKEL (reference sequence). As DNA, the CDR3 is TGTGCCAGCAGCCCACGGGACAGGGGAAACACCATATATTTT. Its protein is CASSPRDRGNTIYF.

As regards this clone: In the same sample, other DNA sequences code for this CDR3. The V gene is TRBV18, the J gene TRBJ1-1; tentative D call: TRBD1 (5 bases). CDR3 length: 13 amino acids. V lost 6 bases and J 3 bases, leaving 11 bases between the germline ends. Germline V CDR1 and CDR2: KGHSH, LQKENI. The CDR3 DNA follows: TGTGCCAGCTCGCCATCCAGGGACACTGAAGCTTTCTTT. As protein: CASSPSRDTEAFF.

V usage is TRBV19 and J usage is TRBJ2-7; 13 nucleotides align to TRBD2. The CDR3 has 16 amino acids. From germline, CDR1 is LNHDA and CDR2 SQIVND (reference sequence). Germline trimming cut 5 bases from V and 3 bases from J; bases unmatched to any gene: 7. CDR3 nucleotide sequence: TGTGCCAGTAGTGACTCCGGGACTAGCGGGAACTACGAGCAGTACTTC. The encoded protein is CASSDSGTSGNYEQYF.

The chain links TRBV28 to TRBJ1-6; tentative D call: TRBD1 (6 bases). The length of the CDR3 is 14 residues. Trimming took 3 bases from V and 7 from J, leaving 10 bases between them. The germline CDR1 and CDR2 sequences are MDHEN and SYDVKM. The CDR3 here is CASSFWGRNSPLHF. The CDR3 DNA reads TGTGCCAGCAGTTTCTGGGGGCGAAATTCACCCCTCCACTTT.

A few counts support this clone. This CDR3 reads CASSQGLQNYEQYF. The CDR3 nucleotides read TGTGCCAGCAGCCAAGGACTACAAAACTACGAGCAGTACTTC. The chain combines TRBV4-2 with TRBJ2-7; D perhaps matches TRBD2 (5 bases). The germline CDR1 and CDR2 sequences are LGHNA and YNFKEQ. The ends were cut back, 1 base at V and 3 bases at J, with 10 bases in the middle. The CDR3 has 14 residues.

The DNA for the CDR3 is TGTGCCAGTAGTCCTAACAGGGCTCGTCAGCCCCAGCATTTT. Its translation: CASSPNRARQPQHF. The rearrangement links TRBV19 to TRBJ1-5; perhaps TRBD1 as D (6 bases). Per germline, CDR1 LNHDA and CDR2 SQIVND (reference sequence). V gave up 5 bases and J gave up 6 bases, with 14 bases separating them. The CDR3 totals 14 residues.

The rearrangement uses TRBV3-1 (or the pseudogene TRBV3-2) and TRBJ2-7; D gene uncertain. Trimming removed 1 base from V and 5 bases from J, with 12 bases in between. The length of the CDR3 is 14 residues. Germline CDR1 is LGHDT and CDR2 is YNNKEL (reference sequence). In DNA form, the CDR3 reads TGTGCCAGCAGCCAAGGACAAAGGCCCCACGAGCAGTACTTC. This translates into CASSQGQRPHEQYF.

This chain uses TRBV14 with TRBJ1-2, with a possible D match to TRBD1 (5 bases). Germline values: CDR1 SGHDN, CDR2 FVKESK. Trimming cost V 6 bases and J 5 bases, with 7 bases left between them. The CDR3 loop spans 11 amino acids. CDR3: CASSRGYGYTF. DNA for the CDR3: TGTGCCAGCAGTCGGGGGTATGGCTACACCTTC.

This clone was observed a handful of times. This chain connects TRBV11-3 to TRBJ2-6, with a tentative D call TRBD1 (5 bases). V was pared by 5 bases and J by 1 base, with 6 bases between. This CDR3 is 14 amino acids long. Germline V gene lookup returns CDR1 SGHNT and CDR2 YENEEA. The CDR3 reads CASSGQSGANVLTF. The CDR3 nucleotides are TGTGCCAGCAGCGGACAATCTGGGGCCAACGTCCTGACTTTC.

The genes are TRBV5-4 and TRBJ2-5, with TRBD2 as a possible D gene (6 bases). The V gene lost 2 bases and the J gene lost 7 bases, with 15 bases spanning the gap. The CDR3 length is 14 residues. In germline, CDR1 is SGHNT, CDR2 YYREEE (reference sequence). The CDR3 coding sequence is TGTGCCAGCAGCTTTGAAGGGCAGCGGGCGACCCAGTACTTC. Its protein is CASSFEGQRATQYF.

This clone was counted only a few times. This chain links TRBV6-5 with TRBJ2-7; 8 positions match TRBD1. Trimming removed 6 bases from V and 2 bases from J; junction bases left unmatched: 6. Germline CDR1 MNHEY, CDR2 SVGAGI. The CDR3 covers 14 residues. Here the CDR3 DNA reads TGTGCCAGCAGCACCAGGACAGGGACCTACGAGCAGTACTTC. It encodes CASSTRTGTYEQYF.

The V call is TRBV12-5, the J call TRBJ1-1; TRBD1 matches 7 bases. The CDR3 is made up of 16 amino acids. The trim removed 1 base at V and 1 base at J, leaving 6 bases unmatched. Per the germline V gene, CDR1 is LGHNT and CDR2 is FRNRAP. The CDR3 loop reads CASGLGDRPSNTEAFF. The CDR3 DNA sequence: TGTGCTAGTGGTTTGGGGGACAGACCTTCGAACACTGAAGCTTTCTTT.

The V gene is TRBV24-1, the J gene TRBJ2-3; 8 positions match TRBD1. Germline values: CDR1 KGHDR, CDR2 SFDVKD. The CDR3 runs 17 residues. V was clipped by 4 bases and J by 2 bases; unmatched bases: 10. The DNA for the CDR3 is TGTGCCACCAGTGACCAAATGACAGGGGCCGTCACAGATACGCAGTATTTT. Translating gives CATSDQMTGAVTDTQYF.

The CDR3 region has the DNA TGTGCCAGCAGCTTTGGACAGACTGCGAACACTGAAGCTTTCTTT. Amino acids: CASSFGQTANTEAFF. The chain uses TRBV11-2 and TRBJ1-1, with D possibly TRBD1 on 6 matching bases. CDR1 is SGHAT and CDR2 is FQNNGV in the germline V gene. The CDR3 runs to 15 residues. V gave up 3 bases and J gave up 1 base, with 12 bases separating them.

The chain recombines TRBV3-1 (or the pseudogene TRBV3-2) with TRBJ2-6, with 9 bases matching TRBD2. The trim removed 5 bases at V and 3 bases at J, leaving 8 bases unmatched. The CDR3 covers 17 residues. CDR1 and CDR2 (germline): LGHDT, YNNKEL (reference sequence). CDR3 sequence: CASSGLAGDGGANVLTF. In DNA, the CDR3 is TGTGCCAGCAGCGGATTAGCGGGAGATGGTGGGGCCAACGTCCTGACTTTC.

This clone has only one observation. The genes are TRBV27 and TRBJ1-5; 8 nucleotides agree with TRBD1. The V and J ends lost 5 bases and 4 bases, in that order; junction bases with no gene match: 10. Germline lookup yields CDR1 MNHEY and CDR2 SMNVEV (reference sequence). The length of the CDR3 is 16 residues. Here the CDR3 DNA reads TGTGCCAGCAGTCCATTGACAGGGGCCTCAAATCAGCCCCAGCATTTT. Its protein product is CASSPLTGASNQPQHF.

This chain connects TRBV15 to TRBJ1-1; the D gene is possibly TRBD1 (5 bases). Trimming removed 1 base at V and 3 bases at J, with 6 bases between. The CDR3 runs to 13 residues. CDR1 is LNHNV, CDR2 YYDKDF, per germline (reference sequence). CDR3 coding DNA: TGTGCCACCAGCAGAGCAGGGTACACTGAAGCTTTCTTT. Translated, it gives CATSRAGYTEAFF.